This TCR beta chain was obtained from a study of shared clonotypes between healthy human individuals. The table came from immunoSEQ multiplex PCR; TCRdb's copy has only in-frame clones and leaves some out. The sample records around 2.1 million clones, about 92% being singletons. With 0 bases clipped from V and 6 bases from J, the junction kept 8 bases outside the gene matches. This CDR3 spans 18 amino acids. CDR1 SGDLS and CDR2 YYNGEE come from the germline V gene. The naive CD8 subset, CD45RO-negative cells positively selected for CCR7, excluded terminally differentiated effector memory CD45RA+ cells.

The V and J genes are TRBV9 and TRBJ2-1; TRBD2 matches 14 bases. What was sequenced was naive CD8+ T cells from PBMCs. This receptor was obtained from a man younger than 35 in good health. Some clones in this sample may be carry-over from other donors' samples. This CDR3 is CASSVGGGTSGSSNEQFF. The DNA of the CDR3 is TGTGCCAGCAGCGTAGGAGGAGGGACTAGCGGGAGTTCCAATGAGCAGTTCTTC.